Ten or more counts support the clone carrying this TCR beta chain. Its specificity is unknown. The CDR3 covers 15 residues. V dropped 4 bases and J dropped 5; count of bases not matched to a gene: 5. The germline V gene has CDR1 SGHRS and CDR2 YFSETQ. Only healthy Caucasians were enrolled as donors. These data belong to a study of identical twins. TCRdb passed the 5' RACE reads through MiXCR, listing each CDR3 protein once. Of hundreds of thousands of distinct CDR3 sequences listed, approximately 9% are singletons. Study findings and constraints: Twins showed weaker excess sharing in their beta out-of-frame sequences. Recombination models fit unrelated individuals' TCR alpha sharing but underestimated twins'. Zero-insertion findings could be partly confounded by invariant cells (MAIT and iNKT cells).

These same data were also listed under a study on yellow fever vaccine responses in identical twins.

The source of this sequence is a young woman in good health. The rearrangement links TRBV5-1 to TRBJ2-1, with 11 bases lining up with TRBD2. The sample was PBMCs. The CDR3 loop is CASSPGLAVHNEQFF. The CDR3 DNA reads TGCGCCAGCAGCCCGGGACTAGCGGTCCACAATGAGCAGTTCTTC.